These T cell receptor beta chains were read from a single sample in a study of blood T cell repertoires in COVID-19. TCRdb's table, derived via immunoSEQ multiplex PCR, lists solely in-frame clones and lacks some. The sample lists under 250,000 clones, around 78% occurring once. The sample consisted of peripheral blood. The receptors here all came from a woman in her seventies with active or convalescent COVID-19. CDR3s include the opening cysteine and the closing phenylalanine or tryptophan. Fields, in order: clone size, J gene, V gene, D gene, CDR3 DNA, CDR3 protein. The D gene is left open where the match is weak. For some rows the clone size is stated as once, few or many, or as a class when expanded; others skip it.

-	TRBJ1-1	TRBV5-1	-	TGCGCCAGCAGCCAACAGGGTTCGCGGACTGAAGCTTTCTTT	CASSQQGSRTEAFF
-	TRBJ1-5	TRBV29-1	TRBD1	TGCAGCGTACAGGGGTCGGACCATCAGCCCCAGCATTTT	CSVQGSDHQPQHF
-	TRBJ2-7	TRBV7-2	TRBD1	TGTGCCAGCAGCTCGCGGACAGGGGCCGGGTACGAGCAGTACTTC	CASSSRTGAGYEQYF
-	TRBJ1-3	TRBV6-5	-	TGTGCCAGCAGTCCGGGGGGCAATGGAAACACCATATATTTT	CASSPGGNGNTIYF
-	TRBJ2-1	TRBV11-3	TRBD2	TGTGCCAGCAGCCCTCGGACTAGCGGGCCATACAATGAGCAGTTCTTC	CASSPRTSGPYNEQFF
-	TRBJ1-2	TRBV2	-	TGTGCCAGCAGGGGGCCAGTTAACTATGGCTACACCTTC	CASRGPVNYGYTF
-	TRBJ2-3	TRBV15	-	TGTGCCACCAGCAGAGACAGGGCAAGGTCAGATACGCAGTATTTT	CATSRDRARSDTQYF
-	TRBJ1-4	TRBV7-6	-	TGTGCCAGCAGCTTAGATCAGGGTGAAAAACTGTTTTTT	CASSLDQGEKLFF
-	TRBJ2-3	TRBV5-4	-	TGTGCCAGCAGCTTGGAGGCGGGGAGGACGCAGTATTTT	CASSLEAGRTQYF
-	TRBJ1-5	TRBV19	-	TGTGCCAGTAGTATCGTAAACAGCTACAATCAGCCCCAGCATTTT	CASSIVNSYNQPQHF
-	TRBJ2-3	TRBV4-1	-	TGCGCCAGCAGCCCCCTTGGAGGGACAGATACGCAGTATTTT	CASSPLGGTDTQYF
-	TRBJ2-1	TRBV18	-	TGTGCCAGCTCACCGCGGGTCGTCGAGACTGAGCAGTTCTTC	CASSPRVVETEQFF
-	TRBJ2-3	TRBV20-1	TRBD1	TGCAGTGCTAGTCCCGCAGGGGGCGGAGATACGCAGTATTTT	CSASPAGGGDTQYF
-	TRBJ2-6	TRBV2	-	TGTGCCAGCAGTCAAGGGGCAGGGGCCAACGTCCTGACTTTC	CASSQGAGANVLTF
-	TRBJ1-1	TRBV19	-	TGTGCCAGTACTTACAACAGGGACACTGAAGCTTTCTTT	CASTYNRDTEAFF
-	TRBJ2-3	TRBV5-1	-	TGCGCCAGCCATATTGGGGGGAGCACAGATACGCAGTATTTT	CASHIGGSTDTQYF
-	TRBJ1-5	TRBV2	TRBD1	TGTGCCAGCAGTTACGACAGGGTGAGCAATCAGCCCCAGCATTTT	CASSYDRVSNQPQHF
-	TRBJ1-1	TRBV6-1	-	TGTGCCAGCAGTGAAGCGGGGACAAAGGGAACTGAAGCTTTCTTT	CASSEAGTKGTEAFF
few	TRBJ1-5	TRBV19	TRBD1	TGTGCCAGTAGCCCACCGACAGGGGGACATCAGCCCCAGCATTTT	CASSPPTGGHQPQHF
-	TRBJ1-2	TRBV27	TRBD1	TGTGCCAGCAGTTTATTCCCTCTGGGGGGACAGTTCCTCTATGGCTACACCTTC	CASSLFPLGGQFLYGYTF
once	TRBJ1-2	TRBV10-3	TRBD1	TGTGCCATCAGTGAGCCGCGGACAGGGGACCCGTTAAACTATGGCTACACCTTC	CAISEPRTGDPLNYGYTF
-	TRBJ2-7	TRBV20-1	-	TGCAGTGCTAGTAAACTAGTTCTTAACAACGAGCAGTACTTC	CSASKLVLNNEQYF
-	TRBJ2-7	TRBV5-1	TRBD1	TGCGCCAGCAGCCTAAACAGGGGGCGGGACTACGAGCAGTACTTC	CASSLNRGRDYEQYF
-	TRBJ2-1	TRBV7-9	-	TGTGCCAGCAGCCAGGACAGAGGGCAGTTCTTC	CASSQDRGQFF
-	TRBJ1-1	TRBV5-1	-	TGCGCCAGCAGCTTGGCCTCCGGTACTGAAGCTTTCTTT	CASSLASGTEAFF
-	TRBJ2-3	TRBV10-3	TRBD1	TGTGCCACCCGGACCACAGGGGCATCCGATACGCAGTATTTT	CATRTTGASDTQYF
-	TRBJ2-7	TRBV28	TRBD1	TGTGCCAGCAGCCCGTCGGGACAGAGCTCCTACGAGCAGTACTTC	CASSPSGQSSYEQYF
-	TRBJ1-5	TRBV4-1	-	TGCGCCAGCAGCCAAGAATCCATTGGTTATTGGGGGGGTAGCAATCAGCCCCAGCATTTT	CASSQESIGYWGGSNQPQHF
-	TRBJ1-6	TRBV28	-	TGTGCCAGCAGTTTGAAAACGGGTCCCCTCCACTTT	CASSLKTGPLHF
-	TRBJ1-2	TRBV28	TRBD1	TGTGCCAGCAGTTTACGGGACAGGGGCGGCTACACCTTC	CASSLRDRGGYTF
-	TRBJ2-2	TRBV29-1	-	TGCAGCACGACGGGTAACGCGAACACCGGGGAGCTGTTTTTT	CSTTGNANTGELFF
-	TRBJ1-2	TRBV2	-	TGTGCCAGCAGTTACAGCCCTGGACAGGGCTACACCTTC	CASSYSPGQGYTF
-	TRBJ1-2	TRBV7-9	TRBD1	TGTGCCAGCAGCTTAGGAGACAGGGTCTATGGTAGCACCTTC	CASSLGDRVYGSTF
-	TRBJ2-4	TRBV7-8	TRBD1	TGTGCCAGCAGCTTAGGGGGACCGGGACAGGGCTATCAGTACTTC	CASSLGGPGQGYQYF
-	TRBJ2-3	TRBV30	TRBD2	TGTGCCTGGAGTGTCGTAGCGGGGGGACGCACAGATACGCAGTATTTT	CAWSVVAGGRTDTQYF
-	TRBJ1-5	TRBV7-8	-	TGTGCCAGCAGCTCAACAGGGAATAGCAATCAGCCCCAGCATTTT	CASSSTGNSNQPQHF
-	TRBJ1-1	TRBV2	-	TGTGCCAGCAAGACAGTGAACACTGAAGCTTTCTTT	CASKTVNTEAFF
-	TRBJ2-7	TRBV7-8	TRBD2	TGTGCCAGCAGCATTAGCGGGACTGGGTACGAGCAGTACTTC	CASSISGTGYEQYF
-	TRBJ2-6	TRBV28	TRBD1	TGTGCCAGCAGGTTCGACAGGGCTTTACTCTCTGGGGCCAACGTCCTGACTTTC	CASRFDRALLSGANVLTF
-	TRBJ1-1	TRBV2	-	TGTGCCAGCAGTGAATTGGACACCAACACTGAAGCTTTCTTT	CASSELDTNTEAFF
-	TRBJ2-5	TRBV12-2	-	TGTGCAAGTCGCCCTCTGCGGGGGAGAGAGACCCAGTACTTC	CASRPLRGRETQYF
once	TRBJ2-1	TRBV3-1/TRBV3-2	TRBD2	TGTGCCAGCAGCCAAGTGGCTAGCGGTTACAATGAGCAGTTCTTC	CASSQVASGYNEQFF
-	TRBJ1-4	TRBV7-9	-	TGTGCCAGCAGCTTTGAAAGGGGAGGTGAAAAACTGTTTTTT	CASSFERGGEKLFF
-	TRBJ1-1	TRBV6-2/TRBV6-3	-	TGTGCCAGCAGTAGTCAGGGGTCTGAAGCTTTCTTT	CASSSQGSEAFF
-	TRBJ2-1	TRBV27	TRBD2	TGTGCCAGCAGTTCAGGTTCGGGGGGGCCCTACAATGAGCAGTTCTTC	CASSSGSGGPYNEQFF
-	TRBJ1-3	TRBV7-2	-	TGTGCCAGCAGCGGTTCGCGCTCTGGAAACACCATATATTTT	CASSGSRSGNTIYF
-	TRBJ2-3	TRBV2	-	TGTGCCAGCAGTAAGATAGCAGGGACAGATACGCAGTATTTT	CASSKIAGTDTQYF
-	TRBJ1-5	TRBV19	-	TGTGCCAGTAGTACGACAGGTAATCAGCCCCAGCATTTT	CASSTTGNQPQHF
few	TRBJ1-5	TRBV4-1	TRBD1	TGCGCCAGCAGCCTGCGACAGGGACACCCGTGGGATAGCAATCAGCCCCAGCATTTT	CASSLRQGHPWDSNQPQHF
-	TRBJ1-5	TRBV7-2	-	TGTGCCAGCAGCTTAGGGGGGGAGAGCAATCAGCCCCAGCATTTT	CASSLGGESNQPQHF
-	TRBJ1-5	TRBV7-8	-	TGTGCCAGCAGCCCGCAGGCTGGCCATCAGCCCCAGCATTTT	CASSPQAGHQPQHF
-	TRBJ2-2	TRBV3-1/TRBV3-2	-	TGTGCCAGCAGCCCACCCAGGTGGTCGGGGGAGCTGTTTTTT	CASSPPRWSGELFF
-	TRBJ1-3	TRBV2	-	TGTGCCAGCAGTGAAGACAGCTCTGGAAACACCATATATTTT	CASSEDSSGNTIYF
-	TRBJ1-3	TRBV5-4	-	TGTGCCAGCAGCCCGGACAGTACGAGCTCTGGAAACACCATATATTTT	CASSPDSTSSGNTIYF
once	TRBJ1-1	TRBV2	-	TGTGCCAGCAGTGAAGAAGGGGCTACTGAAGCTTTCTTT	CASSEEGATEAFF
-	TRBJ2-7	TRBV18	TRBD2	TGTGCCAGCTCAAAAAGCGGGGTTAGCTCCTACGAGCAGTACTTC	CASSKSGVSSYEQYF
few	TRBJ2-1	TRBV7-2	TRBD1	TGTGCCAGCAGCTTAGTCGACAGGGGGAGCTCCTACAATGAGCAGTTCTTC	CASSLVDRGSSYNEQFF